The next 19 T cell receptor beta chains were all read from a single sample in a study of beta chain features in type 1 diabetes. Expressed TCRB transcripts got sequenced, as all isolated RNA was reverse transcribed. Libraries were prepared by immunoSEQ multiplex PCR; TCRdb keeps only in-frame clonotypes and omits some of them. The sample consists of about 150,000 clones, around 8.5% of them appearing once. The sequencing input was central memory CD4+ T cells from blood. The receptors shown here come from a man in his late teens or twenties in good health.

This clone has just a few counts. The chain has TRBV14 and TRBJ2-7; TRBD1 matches 7 bases. Unmatched junction bases numbered 8, after V lost 4 bases and J lost 5 bases. The CDR3 length is 14 residues. CDR1 and CDR2 from the germline V gene are SGHDN and FVKESK. CDR3 sequence reads: CASSPYRGSHEQYF. The CDR3 DNA follows: TGTGCCAGCAGCCCCTACAGGGGATCCCACGAGCAGTACTTC.

This clone was detected many times. V is TRBV28 and J is TRBJ2-1; weak D call: TRBD2 (5 bases). The CDR3 length is 15 residues. V was trimmed by 6 bases and J by 0 bases, leaving 12 bases between them. Germline V gene lookup returns CDR1 MDHEN and CDR2 SYDVKM. CDR3 bases: TGTGCCAGCAGAGAAGGTGGGAGCTCCTACAATGAGCAGTTCTTC. Its translation: CASREGGSSYNEQFF.

V is TRBV18 and J is TRBJ1-3, with D possibly matching TRBD1 (5 bases). Trimming took off 2 bases at V and 2 bases at J, with 13 bases between the two ends. Per the germline V gene, CDR1 is KGHSH and CDR2 is LQKENI. The CDR3 has 16 amino acids. DNA for the CDR3: TGTGCCAGCTCACCAAACGCCGAAGGGGCTGGAAACACCATATATTTT. Amino acid sequence: CASSPNAEGAGNTIYF.

The V call is TRBV11-2, the J call TRBJ2-7, with 14 bases identical to TRBD2. The germline V gene has CDR1 SGHAT and CDR2 FQNNGV. The CDR3 totals 14 residues. The V and J ends lost 10 bases and 1 base, in that order; junction bases with no gene match: 3. In DNA form, the CDR3 reads TGTGCCACCAGGACTAGCGGGAGGTCCTACGAGCAGTACTTC. This codes for CATRTSGRSYEQYF. Variable domain in full (rest from reference TRBV11-2 and TRBJ2-7): EAGVAQSPRYKIIEKRQSVAFWCNPISGHATLYWYQQILGQGPKLLIQFQNNGVVDDSQLPKDRFSAERLKGVDSTLKIQPAKLEDSAVYLCATRTSGRSYEQYFGPGTRLTVT.

This clone showed up just a few times. This rearrangement joins TRBV28 to TRBJ1-2, with 8 bases that match TRBD1. The CDR3 extends over 14 amino acids. Germline assignment: CDR1 MDHEN and CDR2 SYDVKM. V was pared by 5 bases and J by 8 bases, with 10 bases of the junction left unmatched. CDR3 sequence: CASSMTGTGGGYTF. DNA of the CDR3: TGTGCCAGCAGTATGACCGGGACAGGTGGAGGCTACACCTTC.

The genes are TRBV7-8 and TRBJ2-7; D gene ambiguous. This CDR3 contains 14 residues. V lost 0 bases, J lost 0 bases, and 6 bases lay in between. CDR1 and CDR2 from the germline V gene are SGHVS and FQNEAQ. For the CDR3, the DNA is TGTGCCAGCAGCTTAGCGATCAGCTCCTACGAGCAGTACTTC. As protein: CASSLAISSYEQYF.

This clone was detected a few times. The chain has TRBV5-6 and TRBJ2-3; D is possibly TRBD1 (6 bases). CDR1 is SGHDT, CDR2 YYEEEE, per germline. The length of the CDR3 is 15 residues. V was trimmed by 4 bases and J by 4 bases, leaving 16 bases between them. This chain's CDR3 is CASSATGFESDTQYF. CDR3 bases: TGTGCCAGCAGCGCAACAGGGTTTGAATCAGATACGCAGTATTTT.

The chain combines TRBV6-6 with TRBJ2-7; TRBD1 aligns across 9 bases. V lost 4 bases to trimming and J lost 6 bases; unmatched junction nucleotides: 7. This CDR3 has 14 residues. The germline V gene encodes CDR1 MNHNY and CDR2 SVGAGI (reference sequence). The CDR3 coding sequence is TGTGCCAGCAGTTCCCGGGACAGGGAAGGCGAGCAGTACTTC. Encoded protein: CASSSRDREGEQYF.

V gene TRBV5-6 combines with J gene TRBJ2-7; D may be TRBD1 (5 bases). V gave up 6 bases and J gave up 0 bases, with 10 bases separating them. CDR1 and CDR2 (germline): SGHDT, YYEEEE. This CDR3 region has 13 residues. This CDR3 reads CASKGATSYEQYF. CDR3 nucleotides: TGTGCCAGCAAAGGGGCTACCTCCTACGAGCAGTACTTC.

CDR3 amino acids: CASSLELVTPLHF. In DNA form, the CDR3 reads TGTGCCAGCAGCTTAGAACTGGTCACTCCCCTCCACTTT. This chain links TRBV7-8 with TRBJ1-6; D is unclear. Germline V lookup: CDR1 SGHVS, CDR2 FQNEAQ. V lost 1 base to trimming and J lost 13 bases, with 11 bases between them. The CDR3 runs to 13 residues.

The CDR3 loop is CASSQGGNNEKLFF. CDR3 in DNA: TGCGCCAGCAGCCAAGGCGGGAATAATGAAAAACTGTTTTTT. The chain recombines TRBV4-3 with TRBJ1-4; D unclear. The germline gives CDR1 LGHNA, CDR2 YSLEER. Trimming pared 1 base from V and 4 bases from J, leaving 7 bases between. CDR3 size: 14 residues.

The J gene is TRBJ2-1, the V gene TRBV6-5, with TRBD1 as a possible D gene (5 bases). The germline gives CDR1 MNHEY, CDR2 SVGAGI. The CDR3 consists of 15 residues. V gave up 4 bases and J gave up 1 base, with 11 bases separating them. The DNA of the CDR3 is TGTGCCAGCAGTTCCTGGACACTATCCTACAATGAGCAGTTCTTC. Its translation is CASSSWTLSYNEQFF.

This clone showed up just a few times. The chain combines TRBV30 with TRBJ2-3, with D possibly being TRBD2 (5 bases). The CDR3 is made up of 14 amino acids. The germline CDR1 and CDR2 sequences are GTSNPN and SVGIG (reference sequence). V shed 0 bases and J shed 6 bases, with 13 bases lying between them. The CDR3 is CAWSVPEGLDTQYF. Here the CDR3 DNA reads TGTGCCTGGAGTGTACCAGAGGGTTTGGATACGCAGTATTTT.

This clone was detected ten times or more. The gene calls are TRBV5-1 and TRBJ1-1; D is possibly TRBD1 (6 bases). V was shortened by 6 bases and J by 3 bases, with 15 bases between the two germline ends. From germline, CDR1 is SGHRS and CDR2 YFSETQ. The CDR3 totals 14 residues. Written as DNA, the CDR3 is TGCGCCAGCAACGATGGGCGGACAGACACTGAAGCTTTCTTT. Amino acids: CASNDGRTDTEAFF. Combining the CDR3 with reference TRBV5-1 and TRBJ1-1 gives the whole variable domain KAGVTQTPRYLIKTRGQQVTLSCSPISGHRSVSWYQQTPGQGLQFLFEYFSETQRNKGNFPGRFSGRQFSNSRSEMNVSTLELGDSALYLCASNDGRTDTEAFFGQGTRLTVV.

This clone appeared a few times. The chain recombines TRBV10-2 with TRBJ2-1; D not resolved. V lost 6 bases, J lost 0 bases, and 12 bases lay in between. The length of the CDR3 is 15 residues. Germline lookup yields CDR1 WSHSY and CDR2 SAAADI. In nucleotides, the CDR3 is TGCGCCAGCAGCAAGAGGTCCGACTCCTACAATGAGCAGTTCTTC. Its translation is CASSKRSDSYNEQFF.

V gene TRBV11-2 combines with J gene TRBJ2-1; D possibly corresponds to TRBD1 (6 bases). V was pared by 3 bases and J by 9 bases, with 12 bases between. The CDR3 spans 13 residues. Germline V gives CDR1 SGHAT, CDR2 FQNNGV. In DNA form, the CDR3 reads TGTGCCAGCAGCTTCGAGGGGGTCGGTGAGCAGTTCTTC. Protein product: CASSFEGVGEQFF.

A few counts support this clone. The gene calls are TRBV28 and TRBJ2-2; tentatively, D is TRBD1 (5 bases). The CDR3 is 15 residues long. With 2 bases removed from V and 7 bases from J, the gap between germline ends came to 14 bases. Per germline, CDR1 MDHEN and CDR2 SYDVKM. Here the CDR3 DNA reads TGTGCCAGCAGTTTAAGGCAGGGTTGGGTCGGGGAGCTGTTTTTT. It encodes CASSLRQGWVGELFF.

Comment on this clone: The junction departs from the called germline gene at one end, perhaps through a read error. The chain employs TRBV7-9 and TRBJ1-2; D remains unclear. Germline V gives CDR1 SEHNR, CDR2 FQNEAQ (reference sequence). The CDR3 covers 12 residues. This CDR3 is CTSSLPDYGYTF. The CDR3 nucleotides read TGTACCAGCAGCCTCCCGGACTACGGCTACACCTTC.

This chain joins TRBV19 and TRBJ1-1, with a possible D match to TRBD1 (5 bases). V dropped 10 bases and J dropped 10 bases, with 22 bases sitting between them. Germline V lookup: CDR1 LNHDA, CDR2 SQIVND (reference sequence). The CDR3 totals 13 residues. The CDR3 nucleotides are TGTGCCACTTCGCCCGGGGGTCCGAGCAGAGCTTTCTTT. Protein sequence: CATSPGGPSRAFF.